This TCR beta chain was recorded in a study of patients and donors after allogeneic stem cell transplantation. TCRdb redid the calling of the RT-PCR reads with MiXCR, one entry per CDR3 protein. This table holds approximately 160,000 distinct CDR3 sequences, 25% to 35% found once. CDR1 is SQVTM and CDR2 is ANQGSEA in the germline V gene. This CDR3 is 16 amino acids long. V was shortened by 1 base and J by 2 bases, with 18 bases between the two germline ends. The sequence was collected from a human donor who was either an allogeneic HSCT recipient or a stem cell or donor lymphocyte infusion donor (not recorded which). It is not recorded whose cells these are; they may come from a transplant donor. Material for sequencing was blood, either unsorted or a sorted T cell fraction (not recorded which). The chain links TRBV29-1 to TRBJ2-7; D is perhaps TRBD2 (6 bases). CDR3 sequence reads: CSVEGQSGRKTYEQYF. The DNA of the CDR3 is TGCAGCGTTGAAGGGCAGTCGGGGAGGAAAACCTACGAGCAGTACTTC.